One TCR beta chain is described in this entry. These data are taken from a study of blood T cell repertoires in COVID-19. Study overall: The samples span acute and convalescent COVID-19 from the United States, Italy and Spain.

Germline assignment: CDR1 SGHAT and CDR2 FQNNGV. This CDR3 spans 18 amino acids. The V gene end was trimmed by 4 bases and the J gene end by 15 bases; junction bases not matched to a gene: 25. Seattle patients were enrolled while actively infected and followed longitudinally. Original analysis: Reference gene primer amplification in the assay estimated nucleated cell counts. Assay used: immunoSEQ multiplex PCR; TCRdb lists only in-frame clones, some missing. V and J calls and clone size follow that table, whereas D and trimming were derived from the DNA. The sample shows 450,000 or so clones, nearly 90% of them seen only once.

The rearrangement joins TRBV11-2 to TRBJ2-1, with 9 positions matching TRBD2. Sequenced sample: peripheral blood. The TCR comes from a man in his late teens or twenties with COVID-19, enrolled during active disease. The CDR3 coding sequence is TGTGCCAGCAGCTACATCAGGGAAGGGGGACTAGCCGCCCGGGCTGTGTTCTTC. This encodes CASSYIREGGLAARAVFF.